This T cell receptor beta chain was captured by sequencing in a study of blood T cell repertoires in COVID-19. Study as a whole: Donors in the United States, Italy and Spain gave samples during acute or convalescent COVID-19.

Data came from immunoSEQ multiplex PCR; TCRdb stores just in-frame clones and leaves some out. The profile shows some 250,000 clones, 88% of them singletons. This CDR3 is built from 14 residues. The germline CDR1 and CDR2 sequences are MRHNA and SNTAGT. The V and J ends lost 5 bases and 4 bases, in that order; junction bases with no gene match: 1. This clone was counted at least ten times. The sequence was collected from a woman aged 40 to 50 who had recovered from COVID-19. Sample: peripheral blood. This chain connects TRBV6-4 to TRBJ2-2; TRBD2 agrees at 10 bases. The CDR3 DNA sequence: TGTGCCAGCAGTCCTAGCGGGAGCACCGGGGAGCTGTTTTTT. It specifies CASSPSGSTGELFF.